This TCR beta chain came from a study of cytomegalovirus exposure and HLA in healthy donors (dated by TCRdb to about 2017). Some background on the complete study: According to an earlier analysis of several hundred of the donors, about 180 million T cells yielded roughly 110 million unique TCR beta sequences and around 300 Gb of sequence data. HLA typing included class I and class II loci at four-digit resolution. The genetic ancestry cluster associated with self-reported Caucasian donors included roughly four fifths of the roughly 380 genotyped donors. The aim of the study was to test whether cataloging public T cell receptors could identify signatures of past pathogen exposure. An earlier analysis of approximately 630 of the donors applied high-throughput TCR beta sequencing to assess whether each TCR beta V gene segment acted as functional or pseudogenic. Rather than using new phenotypic data, the later analysis identified candidate immune exposures from TCR beta sequences and from how often those sequences occurred across donors. Genome-wide SNP genotypes for about 55% of the 666 donors were used in a later genetic analysis, which treated that subset as a discovery cohort. Donor age, sex, ethnicity and CMV serostatus were collected together with the repertoire data. Every discovery cohort repertoire had been produced on one sequencing platform. Because of strong linkage in the cohort, a handful of DR-DQ haplotypes were treated as single units for association and clustering. The study profiled the T cell repertoires of 500 to 800 subjects by immunosequencing and related them to cytomegalovirus serostatus. Along with the approximately 650-subject first cohort, a separate validation cohort of over 90 different subjects was used. A later analysis re-examined previously published TCR beta repertoires from roughly 650 donors and added high-resolution HLA genotyping to investigate patterns of TCR occurrence. Among some 400 genotyped donors of the cohort, an average of approximately 240,000 unique TCR beta nucleotide sequences were sequenced per donor, 15% to 20% of them non-productive. The number of typed donors differed by locus: roughly 620-640 for A, B, C, DRB1 and DQB1; 500 to 550 for DQA1; around 580 for DPA1; and roughly 470 for DPB1. To predict cytomegalovirus infection status, the study combined high-throughput TCR immunosequencing, statistical association of individual TCRs with disease status, and machine learning. Approximately 310 gigabases of sequencing data and approximately 84 million unique TCR sequences were included in an early release covering roughly 700 HLA-typed donors.

On this clone itself: There is no known antigen for this receptor. Base-call qualities are not available, and no considerably larger clone is one nucleotide away.

General findings and caveats noted by the study authors: V-gene and J-gene trimming of TCR beta chains was associated with a missense DCLRE1C variant in a later genetic analysis, and the association was replicated in an independent cohort. A group of highly shared sequence variants was considered likely to be a technical artifact of the sequencing pipeline. In a later genetic analysis, fewer N-insertions in productive TCRs were reported among donors in an Asian-associated ancestry cluster than the approximately 630-donor mean. Most CMV-associated TCR beta chains appeared to be HLA-restricted in a later analysis, and the HLA associations seemed to be driven largely by CMV exposure. In a later analysis, the rate of TCR association differed among HLA loci, with DRB1 alleles having the most associated TCRs and HLA-C alleles having the fewest. A later analysis found that HLA-associated TCR beta chains were more clonally expanded and had lower generation probabilities than equally common non-associated chains. Roughly uniform sequencing depth across donors was assumed in presence/absence analyses, although this assumption may not hold. The authors suggested that the approach could potentially be extended to other disease states and immunological phenotypes. An earlier analysis of 450 to 750 of the donors showed that most TCR beta V segments appeared in productive rearrangements either about 90% or about 30% of the time, which broadly matched IMGT annotations. Because some donors lacked HLA typing at each locus, the association tests relied only on the typed subset. Specific HLA alleles were associated with roughly 17,000 TCR beta sequences at a false discovery rate of 0.05 in a later analysis. The classifier was reported to diagnose cytomegalovirus status with high specificity and sensitivity in both the original and validation cohorts. Some IMGT-functional V segments, including TRBV6-2 and TRBV6-3, could not be told apart with the 87-base-pair reads, so those segments were excluded. For the cohort, immune exposure information was limited to CMV serostatus. Several of the top co-occurrence clusters appeared to be linked to parvovirus B19, influenza, CMV and Epstein-Barr virus, according to a later analysis. Because counts were too low, roughly 17 rarely observed V segments, including chromosome 9 orphons, were left out of the earlier analysis of a few hundred of the donors. Correlated functional status among segregating V segments might be attributable to linkage disequilibrium, but an unknown experimental factor could not be ruled out. A further reported finding was that TCR beta sequences accurately predicted the HLA-A and HLA-B alleles for most subjects in the first cohort. Most TCR sequences were seen in very few donors, while some public TCRs were found in many individuals. The study gave a list of some 150 TCR beta chains associated with cytomegalovirus. The cohort was sequenced for TCR beta chains only, and without alpha or paired-chain data the features that could be detected were limited. In vitro tests confirmed that three of the cytomegalovirus-associated TCR beta chains recognize cytomegalovirus antigens. Strong co-occurrence of HLA alleles, especially DR and DQ, made assigning TCR associations to individual alleles difficult.

The cohort consisted of approximately 670 healthy bone marrow donors. All cohort members were sampled while nominally healthy, although unrecorded immune exposures were likely present. The donor tested CMV seronegative, placing the donor among the 350 or so seronegative members of the cohort. Every donor gave a peripheral blood sample, and the peripheral blood mononuclear cells from that sample were used for TCR beta sequencing. The Qiagen DNeasy Blood Extraction Kit was used to extract genomic DNA from the blood cell samples. The library was produced with the immunoSEQ multiplex PCR assay. The multiplex PCR relied on a mix of 60 forward primers for TCR Vbeta segments and 13 reverse primers for TCR Jbeta segments. A multiplex PCR assay on genomic DNA amplified the CDR3 region of rearranged TCR beta genes. On the Illumina HiSeq System, the amplified TCR beta libraries were sequenced as 87-base-pair reads. As for how the authors treated the data: A later analysis tallied around 80 million unique TCR beta chains across the 666 repertoires, and some 10 million of those chains were shared by two or more donors. Raw reads were error-corrected and collapsed into unique sequences by a nearest-neighbor algorithm in which closely related sequences were merged to remove PCR and sequencing errors. V, D and J gene segments were assigned by aligning CDR3 sequences to IMGT reference sequences. For a sequence to be retained, a match of at least six nucleotides was required to both a V gene segment and a J gene segment. Rearrangements were called productive when the CDR3 lacked stop codons and stayed in frame with V and J; all others were non-productive. CDR3 was defined according to IMGT convention as the region running from the second conserved V-encoded cysteine to the conserved J-encoded phenylalanine. The earlier analysis of about 560 of the donors excluded any sequence lacking an unambiguous match to a single V gene segment. In an earlier analysis of a few hundred of the donors, V segments were called functional above 56.7% productive rearrangements and were called segregating when the between-donor standard deviation exceeded 5%. To diagnose cytomegalovirus status from the catalog of TCR beta chain sequences, a statistical classification framework was built. In a later analysis, TCR nucleotide sequences were compared against IMGT/GENE-DB human TR gene sequences so that V and J genes could be assigned. Using the TCRdist pipeline, a later analysis assigned CDR3 sequences along with most-parsimonious VDJ recombination scenarios. In a later analysis, each TCR beta chain was defined by its CDR3 amino acid sequence together with its V-gene family, and reads lacking a unique V-gene family were excluded. A later analysis removed 600 or so highly shared, low-generation-probability nucleotide sequences to deal with suspected cross-contamination and a sequencing artifact. For each public chain, a later analysis derived a clonal expansion index from normalized ranks of inferred template counts within each repertoire. In a later analysis, generation probabilities were computed with a VDJ recombination model fitted to out-of-frame rearrangements, and the resulting probabilities were checked against IGoR. Hypergeometric tests were used in a later analysis to score TCR-TCR, TCR-HLA and TCR-CMV co-occurrence, with a repertoire-size bias correction applied to the TCR pairs. A later analysis estimated false discovery rates by permuting HLA or CMV assignments 20 times. In a later analysis, co-occurring TCRs were grouped using DBSCAN, and TCRdist sequence similarity was added for clustering within HLA-allele-positive subsets. For co-occurrence clustering, repertoires with fewer than 30,000 or more than 120,000 public chains were excluded, along with four to six repertoires with anomalous nucleotide sharing. The immuneACCESS repertoire file appears here via TCRdb, limited to in-frame rearrangements. These files lack a portion of the clones; in checked studies, under half of the deficit traces to unresolved V genes, and the cause of the others is not known. The V and J calls and clone size are taken from that table; D and trimming were inferred from the DNA. In all, the sample holds around 53,000 clones, and approximately 70% of those were seen once. The top ten constitute approximately 2.7% of the sample.

CDR1 ENHRY and CDR2 SYGVKD are derived from the germline V gene. Deletion took 7 bases off V and 6 bases off J, with a span of 16 bases between the germline ends. The CDR3 holds 13 amino acids from the cysteine to the phenylalanine. CDR3 DNA only is kept here, 39 bases in frame from base 1. Sequenced input: PBMCs. Recombination linked TRBV10-3 to TRBJ2-7, and perhaps TRBD1 as D gene, on 5 matching bases. The sequence was obtained from a man between 18 and 29 years old in good health and CMV-seronegative. The CDR3 region has the sequence CAIMKQVPSEQYF. The sequence in DNA is TGTGCCATCATGAAACAGGTTCCCAGCGAGCAGTACTTC.